Listed below are T cell receptor beta chains from one sample, sequenced in a study of spatial heterogeneity in lung cancer. TCRdb called the 5' RACE reads again in MiXCR, with one record for every CDR3 protein. The sample yields approximately 40,000 distinct CDR3 sequences, 5% to 5.5% seen once. The sequenced sample was PBMCs, obtained at surgery. Receptor source: a female donor with early-stage non-small cell lung cancer. The CDR3 runs from the conserved cysteine through the conserved F or W. A D gene is named only where the DNA matches it firmly. Only some rows state a clone size, as once, few, many or a class for expanded clones.

cdr3_nt cdr3_aa d_call j_call v_call clone_size
TGTGCCAGCAGCTTATTTAGGGGGCAAGAGACCCAGTACTTC CASSLFRGQETQYF . TRBJ2-5 TRBV11-2 many
TGTGCCAGCAGCTCCGGACAGGGCAAGAACACTGAAGCTTTCTTT CASSSGQGKNTEAFF TRBD1 TRBJ1-1 TRBV7-8 many
TGTGCCAGCAGTTCCGTACTAGCTTATACGCAGTATTTT CASSSVLAYTQYF . TRBJ2-3 TRBV6-5 .
TGTGCCAGCAACCCTACACCGAACACCGGGGAGCTGTTTTTT CASNPTPNTGELFF . TRBJ2-2 TRBV7-2 many
TGCAGTGCTCGTTGGGTCCCCGACCACTACTTC CSARWVPDHYF . TRBJ2-7 TRBV20-1 many
TGTGCCAGCAGCGTAGATGGGGACTCTGGAAACACCATATATTTT CASSVDGDSGNTIYF . TRBJ1-3 TRBV9 .
TGCGCCAGCAGCCAAGTACCTAGCGGGGTGCAGACCCAGTACTTC CASSQVPSGVQTQYF TRBD2 TRBJ2-5 TRBV4-1 medium-sized
TGTGCCAGCAGCCAAGATCAAGGCGGAGGGAAGACCCAGTACTTC CASSQDQGGGKTQYF . TRBJ2-5 TRBV3-1 many
TGCGCCAGCAGCTTCCGACACGAGAAACTGTTTTTT CASSFRHEKLFF . TRBJ1-4 TRBV5-1 .
TGTGCCAGCAGCTTGCCCGGGGGGTTGACTGAAGCTTTCTTT CASSLPGGLTEAFF . TRBJ1-1 TRBV7-8 .
TGCAGTGCCCCAAGCGGAGGCCACTATGGCTACACCTTC CSAPSGGHYGYTF . TRBJ1-2 TRBV20-1 many
TGCAGCGTTGAAGAATTGGGGGCCGATGAGCAGTTCTTC CSVEELGADEQFF . TRBJ2-1 TRBV29-1 many
TGCAGCGTTAGTAGACAGGGGGATGGTACGCAGTATTTT CSVSRQGDGTQYF TRBD1 TRBJ2-3 TRBV29-1 few
TGCAGTGCTAGAGACAGGGTAAAATTCGAGCAGTACTTC CSARDRVKFEQYF . TRBJ2-7 TRBV20-1 few
TGCAGTGCCCCTCTCAGGGCGGGGGGAGATGAGCAGTTCTTC CSAPLRAGGDEQFF TRBD2 TRBJ2-1 TRBV20-1 .
TGTGCCAGCAGAGCGGCTAGCTCCTATAATTCACCCCTCCACTTT CASRAASSYNSPLHF . TRBJ1-6 TRBV2 many
TGTGCCAGCAGGACAGGGGTGTATAATTCACCCCTCCACTTT CASRTGVYNSPLHF TRBD1 TRBJ1-6 TRBV5-4 many
TGTGCCAGCAGCCAACGACAGGGCGATCAGCCCCAGCATTTT CASSQRQGDQPQHF TRBD1 TRBJ1-5 TRBV16 .
TGTGCCAGCAGCCCCGGGGGGGTGAAGACCCAGTACTTC CASSPGGVKTQYF TRBD2 TRBJ2-5 TRBV9 many
TGTGCCAGCAGTCCCACCTATGACACGAAAGACGGTCGTGGCTATTACGAGCAGTACTTC CASSPTYDTKDGRGYYEQYF . TRBJ2-7 TRBV7-6 many
TGTGCCAGCAACCATCCGGGGGTATTAGATACGCAGTATTTT CASNHPGVLDTQYF . TRBJ2-3 TRBV2 many
TGTGCCAGCAGCCATCGGGACAGGGGGAGAGACTCACCCCTCCACTTT CASSHRDRGRDSPLHF TRBD1 TRBJ1-6 TRBV3-1 few
TGTGCCAGCAGCCAAGCTAGCATAGGTTGGAATGAGCAGTTCTTC CASSQASIGWNEQFF . TRBJ2-1 TRBV3-1 many
TGCGCCAGCAGCTTGGATGTCCCAGGGAGTGATGGCTACACCTTC CASSLDVPGSDGYTF . TRBJ1-2 TRBV5-1 many